Listed below are T cell receptor beta chains from one sample, sequenced in a study of blood T cell repertoires in COVID-19. Generated by immunoSEQ multiplex PCR, the TCRdb table keeps only in-frame clones and is missing some. Of about 260,000 clones in the sample, more than 85% were seen once. Input material: peripheral blood. The receptors derive from a person between 18 and 35 years old with COVID-19, enrolled during active disease. Each CDR3 is given with its conserved first and last residue. The D gene is left open where the match is weak. Clone size is stated in some rows and not others, as once, few, many or a class when expanded.

>13|-|TRBV6-5|TRBJ2-3|-
TGTGCCAGTGGGAAGCGGGGCACAGATACGCAGTATTTT
CASGKRGTDTQYF
>17|-|TRBV7-7|TRBJ1-1|-
TGTGCTAGCAGCTTACAGGGTGGTCACTTTTGCAACACTGAAGCTTTCTTT
CASSLQGGHFCNTEAFF
>16|-|TRBV5-1|TRBJ1-4|-
TGCGCCAGCAGCTTGGCCGACAGCACAACTAATGAAAAACTGTTTTTT
CASSLADSTTNEKLFF
>14|-|TRBV5-1|TRBJ1-1|-
TGCGCCAGCGGAAGAGGACAGCCGAACACTGAAGCTTTCTTT
CASGRGQPNTEAFF
>14|TRBD2|TRBV28|TRBJ2-1|-
TGTGCCAGCAGTCCGCGGGGGTCCTACAATGAGCAGTTCTTC
CASSPRGSYNEQFF
>16|-|TRBV5-5|TRBJ2-2|once
TGTGCCAGCAGCAAGGAGGCTGGCAAGAACACCGGGGAGCTGTTTTTT
CASSKEAGKNTGELFF
>12|-|TRBV13|TRBJ2-1|-
TGTGCCAGCAGTTCCACTCCCAATGAGCAGTTCTTC
CASSSTPNEQFF
>13|TRBD1|TRBV7-2|TRBJ2-7|-
TGTGCCAGCAGCACCCAAACAGGGGGCGAGCAGTACTTC
CASSTQTGGEQYF
>13|-|TRBV24-1|TRBJ2-1|-
TGTGCCACCAGTGACCCGCCGGGTGATGAGCAGTTCTTC
CATSDPPGDEQFF
>16|-|TRBV6-5|TRBJ2-6|-
TGTGCCAGCAGTTACAGGGGTGTGGCGGGGGCCAACGTCCTGACTTTC
CASSYRGVAGANVLTF
>14|-|TRBV28|TRBJ1-2|-
TGTGCCAGCAGTTTAAATGCAGGGCTCAATGGCTACACCTTC
CASSLNAGLNGYTF
>14|TRBD1|TRBV18|TRBJ2-7|-
TGTGCCAGCTCACTCGGACAGGACGGGTACGAGCAGTACTTC
CASSLGQDGYEQYF
>14|TRBD1|TRBV3-1/TRBV3-2|TRBJ2-7|-
TGTGCCAGCAGCCCGGGACAGGGGGCGGGCGAGCAGTACTTC
CASSPGQGAGEQYF
>15|TRBD2|TRBV28|TRBJ2-7|-
TGTGCCAGCAGTTCCACCAGCGGGAGCTCCTACGAGCAGTACTTC
CASSSTSGSSYEQYF
>15|TRBD1|TRBV27|TRBJ2-5|-
TGTGCCAGCAGCCAAAGGACAGGGGGCAGGGAGACCCAGTACTTC
CASSQRTGGRETQYF
>13|TRBD2|TRBV29-1|TRBJ2-7|-
TGCAGCGTTAAACCGGGACTAGCTATCGAGCAGTACTTC
CSVKPGLAIEQYF